Listed below are T cell receptor beta chains from one sample, sequenced in a study of T cells in Graves' hyperthyroidism and ophthalmopathy. TCRdb analysed the multiplex PCR reads with MiXCR anew, one entry per CDR3 protein. The sample lists roughly 380,000 distinct CDR3 sequences; under 20% were seen once. Sequenced: blood. The receptor source for this set is a woman aged 18-29 years with Graves' hyperthyroidism. CDR3s include the opening cysteine and the closing phenylalanine or tryptophan. D genes are given only for firm matches. Part of the rows lack a size; the others show once, few, many or a class for expanded clones.

V gene,J gene,clone size,D gene,CDR3 protein,CDR3 DNA
TRBV12-3/TRBV12-4,TRBJ1-1,many,NA,CASSLNREAFF,TGTGCCAGCAGTTTAAACAGGGAAGCTTTCTTT
TRBV7-3,TRBJ2-5,NA,NA,CASSSPLGTQYF,TGTGCCAGCAGCTCCCCACTCGGGACCCAGTACTTC
TRBV5-1,TRBJ2-3,many,NA,CASSFARGTDTQYF,TGCGCCAGCAGCTTTGCGCGTGGCACAGATACGCAGTATTTT
TRBV30,TRBJ2-7,many,TRBD2,CAWSVGGRLDEQYF,TGTGCCTGGAGTGTCGGCGGGAGACTAGACGAGCAGTACTTC
TRBV6-5,TRBJ1-2,many,NA,CASTPGGREYGYTF,TGTGCCAGCACTCCGGGGGGTAGAGAGTATGGCTACACCTTC
TRBV30,TRBJ2-2,NA,TRBD2,CAWSVLAGGPGELFF,TGTGCCTGGAGTGTACTAGCGGGGGGGCCCGGGGAGCTGTTTTTT
TRBV20-1,TRBJ2-5,many,TRBD1,CSAKKGQAQETQYF,TGCAGTGCTAAAAAAGGACAGGCCCAAGAGACCCAGTACTTC
TRBV9,TRBJ2-7,many,TRBD2,CASSVGGLVAHEQYF,TGTGCCAGCAGCGTAGGGGGACTAGTCGCGCACGAGCAGTACTTC
TRBV20-1,TRBJ2-7,many,NA,CSTEEGYEQYF,TGCAGTACAGAGGAAGGTTACGAGCAGTACTTC
TRBV5-1,TRBJ2-7,many,TRBD1,CASSFPGQEYEQYF,TGCGCCAGCAGCTTTCCGGGACAGGAGTACGAGCAGTACTTC
TRBV27,TRBJ2-5,medium-sized,NA,CASSLRPYMDQETQYF,TGTGCCAGCAGTTTGAGGCCCTATATGGACCAAGAGACCCAGTACTTC
TRBV6-1,TRBJ1-2,many,NA,CASSRDTAEGGYTF,TGTGCCAGCAGCCGCGATACGGCAGAAGGAGGCTACACCTTC
TRBV12-3/TRBV12-4,TRBJ2-2,many,NA,CANELGNTGELFF,TGTGCCAACGAGTTAGGGAACACCGGGGAGCTGTTTTTT
TRBV19,TRBJ1-2,NA,NA,CASKPLGGARGGYTF,TGTGCCAGTAAACCCCTGGGGGGGGCGCGAGGTGGCTACACCTTC
TRBV2,TRBJ1-1,many,NA,CASSEKAPPEAFF,TGTGCCAGCAGTGAGAAGGCCCCACCTGAAGCTTTCTTT
TRBV20-1,TRBJ1-2,NA,TRBD1,CSAWQGAQADGYTF,TGCAGTGCTTGGCAGGGGGCGCAGGCCGATGGCTACACCTTC
TRBV6-1,TRBJ1-2,many,NA,CASSLRENYGYTF,TGTGCCAGCAGCCTCAGGGAGAACTATGGCTACACCTTC
TRBV2,TRBJ1-1,many,NA,CASRAQGSTYLMNTEAFF,TGTGCCAGCAGGGCCCAGGGTTCCACTTACCTTATGAACACTGAAGCTTTCTTT
TRBV20-1,TRBJ1-1,many,NA,CSAWGGGGTEAFF,TGCAGTGCTTGGGGGGGAGGAGGGACTGAAGCTTTCTTT
TRBV12-3/TRBV12-4,TRBJ2-7,NA,NA,CASSFPLAYEQYF,TGTGCCAGCAGTTTTCCTCTGGCCTACGAGCAGTACTTC
TRBV29-1,TRBJ2-5,many,NA,CSVEIGEVEETQYF,TGCAGCGTTGAAATCGGAGAGGTCGAAGAGACCCAGTACTTC
TRBV12-3/TRBV12-4,TRBJ2-7,many,TRBD1,CASRPGQGGAYEQYF,TGTGCCAGCAGACCAGGACAGGGGGGAGCCTACGAGCAGTACTTC